This TCR beta chain was recorded in a study of cytomegalovirus exposure and HLA in healthy donors (dated by TCRdb to 2016 to 2017). Regarding the research as a whole: A later analysis indicated that the 90 to 150 validation repertoires were generated on the platform also employed for the 700 or so repertoires of the first cohort. The study aimed to test whether signatures of past pathogen exposure could be identified by cataloging public T cell receptors. In addition to the first cohort of hundreds of subjects, a separate validation cohort of approximately 130 different subjects was used. To predict cytomegalovirus infection status, the study combined high-throughput TCR immunosequencing, statistical association of individual TCRs with disease status, and machine learning. The research as a whole found: In the study, some 180 TCR beta chains were listed as associated with cytomegalovirus. The authors suggested that the approach could potentially be generalized to other disease states and immunological phenotypes. A later analysis found that TCRs clustered in the first cohort also tended to co-occur in the roughly 120 validation repertoires, with roughly 95% of cluster scores above 0. A few of the identified cytomegalovirus-associated TCR beta chains were confirmed in vitro to be specific for cytomegalovirus antigens. All 120 or so repertoires were used to score co-occurrence in the validation cohort in a later analysis, because that analysis had no HLA typing for the cohort. In both the original and validation cohorts, the classifier was reported to diagnose cytomegalovirus status with high specificity and sensitivity. Across donors, most TCR sequences were observed very rarely, whereas some public TCRs were present in many individuals.

The donors belonged to the validation cohort of about 110 subjects, which was separate from the 666-subject first cohort. Looking up the germline V gene yields CDR1 SGHTA and CDR2 FQGTGA. Germline trimming amounts to 1 base on V and 7 bases on J, with 7 as the count of junction bases outside the gene matches. The cysteine opens and the phenylalanine closes a CDR3 of 17 amino acids. Solely the CDR3 DNA is kept, with 51 bases framed from the first base. As regards this clone: Its antigen remains undetermined. Base qualities were left out, and no much larger clone turns up one base away.

Receptors were amplified or captured by the immunoSEQ multiplex PCR assay. In the source study's methods: A statistical classification framework was built to diagnose cytomegalovirus status from the catalog of TCR beta chain sequences. Here the immuneACCESS table is served through TCRdb, limited to in-frame sequences with V and J called. Missing clones are a known gap in these copies; in checked studies unresolved V genes cover under half, and the rest lacks a known reason. V, J and clone size derive from that table, while D and trimming were established from the DNA sequence. Counted in this sample were 150,000 to 200,000 clones; just under 85% of them appeared once. The ten biggest clones cover around 2.4% of the sample.

This TCR was sampled from a young man in good health and CMV-seropositive. The chain employs TRBV7-3 and TRBJ1-6; 10 of the junction bases match TRBD1. Sequencing was done on a sample of PBMCs. CDR3 reads: CASSLKGTGDGNSPLHF. At the DNA level, the sequence is TGTGCCAGCAGCTTAAAAGGGACAGGGGATGGAAATTCACCCCTCCACTTT.